The 9 T cell receptor beta chains given below trace back to one sample, sequenced in a study of cytomegalovirus exposure and HLA in healthy donors. PCR amplification relied on 60 Vbeta primers (plus 13 Jbeta primers). The repertoire was sequenced with immunoSEQ multiplex PCR; TCRdb's copy has only in-frame clones and lacks some. This table holds approximately 110,000 clones, around 64% found once. The specimen was PBMCs. The receptors were sampled from a man aged 25 to 40 in good health and CMV-seropositive.

V usage is TRBV30 and J usage is TRBJ2-3, with TRBD2 matching 8 bases. Germline V gene data show CDR1 as GTSNPN and CDR2 as SVGIG (reference sequence). The CDR3 has 15 amino acids. V dropped 0 bases and J dropped 4; count of bases not matched to a gene: 6. The CDR3 reads CAWSVSLAGPDTQYF. The CDR3 coding sequence is TGTGCCTGGAGTGTTTCATTAGCGGGACCAGATACGCAGTATTTT.

The gene calls are TRBV18 and TRBJ2-3; D perhaps matches TRBD2 (6 bases). Germline V lookup: CDR1 KGHSH, CDR2 LQKENI. This CDR3 has 11 amino acids. Trimming removed 6 bases at V and 5 bases at J, with 6 bases between. The CDR3 nucleotides read TGTGCCAGCTCGGGGGGAGATACGCAGTATTTT. It codes for CASSGGDTQYF.

CDR3 bases: TGTGCCAGCAGTGAGGGACAGGCCTCGAACGGCTACACCTTC. Translation gives CASSEGQASNGYTF. The rearrangement links TRBV6-4 to TRBJ1-2; 8 nucleotides align to TRBD1. Germline-derived CDR1 and CDR2 are MRHNA and SNTAGT. Trimming removed 3 bases from V and 8 bases from J; junction bases left unmatched: 8. The CDR3 is 14 amino acids.

The chain recombines TRBV28 with TRBJ1-1; TRBD1 matches at 9 bases. CDR3 size: 14 residues. Germline CDR1 and CDR2: MDHEN and SYDVKM. Trimming removed 6 bases from V and 1 base from J; junction bases left unmatched: 3. The CDR3 region has the DNA TGTGCCAGCAGACCGGGACAGGGGAACACTGAAGCTTTCTTT. Its translation is CASRPGQGNTEAFF.

The J gene is TRBJ2-5, the V gene TRBV5-4, with TRBD2 as a possible D gene (6 bases). V lost 1 base to trimming and J lost 1 base, with 8 bases between them. The CDR3 is 14 residues long. From germline, CDR1 is SGHNT and CDR2 YYREEE (reference sequence). The CDR3 sequence is CASSLLGLQETQYF. CDR3 DNA sequence: TGTGCCAGCAGCTTGCTGGGACTCCAAGAGACCCAGTACTTC.

The chain carries TRBV9 and TRBJ1-2; weak D call: TRBD1 (5 bases). The V and J ends lost 4 bases and 6 bases respectively, with 10 bases between them. In germline, CDR1 is SGDLS, CDR2 YYNGEE. The CDR3 has 12 residues. CDR3 DNA: TGTGCCAGCAGCCCCCCAGGGAATGGCTACACCTTC. Its translation: CASSPPGNGYTF. The full variable domain, rest sourced from reference TRBV9 and TRBJ1-2, is DSGVTQTPKHLITATGQRVTLRCSPRSGDLSVYWYQQSLDQGLQFLIQYYNGEERAKGNILERFSAQQFPDLHSELNLSSLELGDSALYFCASSPPGNGYTFGSGTRLTVV.

The V and J genes are TRBV19 and TRBJ1-2; possible D gene TRBD1, 5 bases. The CDR3 is 14 residues long. V lost 5 bases, J lost 2 bases, and 12 bases lay in between. Germline V gene lookup returns CDR1 LNHDA and CDR2 SQIVND (reference sequence). CDR3 nucleotide sequence: TGTGCCAGTAGTGTCAGGGAAGGGAACTATGGCTACACCTTC. Protein sequence: CASSVREGNYGYTF.

This chain joins TRBV5-1 and TRBJ2-4; 9 bases line up with TRBD1. With V trimmed by 4 bases and J by 3 bases, 20 bases remained unmatched. There are 20 residues in the CDR3. CDR1 SGHRS and CDR2 YFSETQ come from the germline V gene. The CDR3 DNA reads as TGCGCCAGCAGCCGGACGACAGGGGGATTGGGAGAGAACTTCAAAAACATTCAGTACTTC. It yields the protein CASSRTTGGLGENFKNIQYF.

This clone has just a few counts. The V and J genes are TRBV4-3 and TRBJ2-3; 7 bases map to TRBD2. Germline V gene sequence: CDR1 LGHNA, CDR2 YSLEER. V lost 0 bases to trimming and J lost 3 bases; unmatched junction nucleotides: 9. The CDR3 extends over 17 amino acids. The CDR3: CASSQDPGGGGTDTQYF. The CDR3 DNA follows: TGCGCCAGCAGCCAAGACCCGGGGGGAGGAGGAACAGATACGCAGTATTTT.